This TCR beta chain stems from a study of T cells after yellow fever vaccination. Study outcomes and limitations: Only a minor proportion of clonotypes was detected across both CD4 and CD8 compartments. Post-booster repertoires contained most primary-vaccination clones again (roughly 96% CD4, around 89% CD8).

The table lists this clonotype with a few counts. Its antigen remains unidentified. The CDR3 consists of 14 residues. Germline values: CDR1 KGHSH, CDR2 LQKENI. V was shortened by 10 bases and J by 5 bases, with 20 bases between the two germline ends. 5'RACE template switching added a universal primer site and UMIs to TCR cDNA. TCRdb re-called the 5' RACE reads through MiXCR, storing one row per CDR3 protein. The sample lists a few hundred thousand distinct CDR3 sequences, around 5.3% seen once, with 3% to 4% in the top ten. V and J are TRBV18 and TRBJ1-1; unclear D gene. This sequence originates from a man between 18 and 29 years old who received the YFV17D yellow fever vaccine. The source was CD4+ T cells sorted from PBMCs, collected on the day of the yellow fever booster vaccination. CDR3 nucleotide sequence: TGTGCCAACTCCCGTGAAGAAGCGGGGACTGAAGCTTTCTTT. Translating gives CANSREEAGTEAFF.